These 21 T cell receptor beta chains came from one sample sequenced in a study of T cells in Graves' hyperthyroidism and ophthalmopathy. Amplification yielded TCR beta CDR3 regions, with RNA transcripts as the source. TCR CDR3 underwent first-round RT-PCR with the HTBI primer set. Via MiXCR, TCRdb re-called the multiplex PCR reads, giving one row per CDR3 protein. The table records around 520,000 distinct CDR3 sequences, roughly 14% of them present only once. The specimen sequenced was blood. These receptors were collected from a young woman with Graves' hyperthyroidism.

Ten or more counts support this clonotype. V and J are TRBV12-3 or TRBV12-4 and TRBJ2-3; 8 positions agree with TRBD1. The junction had 8 bases not matched to a gene; V was cut back by 6 bases and J by 3 bases. The CDR3 contains 15 residues. The CDR3 loop reads CASSPRDRLTDTQYF. In DNA, the CDR3 is TGTGCCAGCAGCCCCCGGGACAGGTTAACAGATACGCAGTATTTT.

J is TRBJ2-5 and V is TRBV12-3 or TRBV12-4, with D possibly being TRBD2 (8 bases). Deletions cut 3 bases from V and 3 bases from J, with 14 bases between. CDR3 length: 15 amino acids. This CDR3 reads CASSFRGGTEETQYF. The CDR3 DNA follows: TGTGCCAGCAGTTTTCGGGGGGGGACAGAAGAGACCCAGTACTTC.

This clonotype was detected a few times. The V gene is TRBV6-1, the J gene TRBJ1-2; a possible D gene is TRBD1 (5 bases). This CDR3 contains 14 residues. From germline, CDR1 is MNHNS and CDR2 SASEGT. V lost 5 bases and J lost 1, with 11 bases in between. The CDR3 here is CASSSGTHNYGYTF. In nucleotides, the CDR3 is TGTGCCAGCAGTTCCGGGACCCATAACTATGGCTACACCTTC.

The chain carries TRBV19 and TRBJ2-3, with a weak D call TRBD2 (5 bases). Germline CDR1 is LNHDA and CDR2 is SQIVND (reference sequence). Deletions cut 9 bases from V and 3 bases from J, with 22 bases between. The CDR3 loop spans 16 amino acids. This chain's CDR3 is CASTPTGLQLTDTQYF. In nucleotides, the CDR3 is TGTGCCAGCACGCCCACCGGACTTCAGCTGACAGATACGCAGTATTTT.

The sample holds many counts of this clonotype. The chain links TRBV29-1 to TRBJ1-2; D is undetermined. V lost 0 bases, J lost 5 bases, and 4 bases lay in between. Germline lookup yields CDR1 SQVTM and CDR2 ANQGSEA. The CDR3 runs 11 residues. The CDR3 region is CSVEDRYGYTF. The CDR3 DNA reads TGCAGCGTTGAAGATCGGTATGGCTACACCTTC.

The gene calls are TRBV3-1 and TRBJ1-2; D gene uncertain. CDR1 LGHDT and CDR2 YNNKEL come from the germline V gene (reference sequence). This CDR3 is built from 14 residues. V gave up 5 bases and J gave up 5 bases, with 15 bases separating them. In DNA, the CDR3 is TGTGCCAGCAGCGGGGATCTCACTAGATATGGCTACACCTTC. Protein: CASSGDLTRYGYTF.

This clonotype was found many times. The chain couples TRBV30 to TRBJ2-1; 8 bases line up with TRBD1. Trimming removed 1 base from V and 7 bases from J; junction bases left unmatched: 9. The CDR3 runs to 15 residues. Per the germline V gene, CDR1 is GTSNPN and CDR2 is SVGIG (reference sequence). CDR3 DNA: TGTGCCTGGAGTGCCAGGGGGCGGGCGTATAATGAGCAGTTCTTC. It translates to CAWSARGRAYNEQFF. Full variable domain (remainder filled in from reference TRBV30 and TRBJ2-1): SQTIHQWPATLVQPVGSPLSLECTVEGTSNPNLYWYRQAAGRGLQLLFYSVGIGQISSEVPQNLSASRPQDRQFILSSKKLLLSDSGFYLCAWSARGRAYNEQFFGPGTRLTVL.

The sample holds many counts of this clonotype. J is TRBJ1-4 and V is TRBV18, with a tentative D call TRBD1 (5 bases). This CDR3 is built from 15 residues. V was pared by 2 bases and J by 2 bases, with 9 bases between. The germline gives CDR1 KGHSH, CDR2 LQKENI. The CDR3 loop is CASSPITGTNEKLFF. CDR3 in DNA: TGTGCCAGCTCACCAATCACAGGCACTAATGAAAAACTGTTTTTT.

The table lists this clonotype with many counts. J is TRBJ2-1 and V is TRBV27; D gene unclear. Germline CDR1 is MNHEY and CDR2 is SMNVEV (reference sequence). There are 14 residues in the CDR3. The V end was cut by 2 bases, the J end by 6 bases, with 11 bases between. CDR3 in DNA: TGTGCCAGCAGTTTACTTGGACCGGGCAATGAGCAGTTCTTC. It translates to CASSLLGPGNEQFF.

The chain is built from TRBV11-3 and TRBJ1-1, with 12 bases that match TRBD1. Germline CDR1 and CDR2: SGHNT and YENEEA. This CDR3 is built from 13 residues. J was trimmed by 6 bases and V by 7 bases; bases with no gene match: 3. This CDR3 is CASNRDRGPEAFF. The CDR3 coding sequence is TGTGCCAGCAACCGGGACAGGGGGCCTGAAGCTTTCTTT. The full variable domain, with the rest looked up from reference TRBV11-3 and TRBJ1-1, is EAGVVQSPRYKIIEKKQPVAFWCNPISGHNTLYWYLQNLGQGPELLIRYENEEAVDDSQLPKDRFSAERLKGVDSTLKIQPAELGDSAVYLCASNRDRGPEAFFGQGTRLTVV.

The V and J genes are TRBV5-1 and TRBJ1-2; TRBD1 matches at 9 bases. Germline trimming cut 4 bases from V and 7 bases from J; bases unmatched to any gene: 8. CDR1 and CDR2 from the germline V gene are SGHRS and YFSETQ. This CDR3 contains 14 residues. CDR3 nucleotide sequence: TGCGCCAGCAGCCCGGACAGGGGAAGTTTTGGCTACACCTTC. This codes for CASSPDRGSFGYTF. The full variable domain, completed using reference TRBV5-1 and TRBJ1-2, is KAGVTQTPRYLIKTRGQQVTLSCSPISGHRSVSWYQQTPGQGLQFLFEYFSETQRNKGNFPGRFSGRQFSNSRSEMNVSTLELGDSALYLCASSPDRGSFGYTFGSGTRLTVV.

V usage is TRBV11-2 and J usage is TRBJ2-3; D remains ambiguous. The CDR3 is 13 amino acids. Trimming took 5 bases from V and 3 from J, leaving 9 bases between them. The germline V gene encodes CDR1 SGHAT and CDR2 FQNNGV. The CDR3 sequence: CASSKLMTDTQYF. The CDR3, as DNA: TGTGCCAGCAGCAAACTGATGACAGATACGCAGTATTTT. Full variable domain (rest looked up from reference TRBV11-2 and TRBJ2-3): EAGVAQSPRYKIIEKRQSVAFWCNPISGHATLYWYQQILGQGPKLLIQFQNNGVVDDSQLPKDRFSAERLKGVDSTLKIQPAKLEDSAVYLCASSKLMTDTQYFGPGTRLTVL.

This clonotype was recorded at least ten times. The chain links TRBV9 to TRBJ2-3; unclear D gene. Germline CDR1 SGDLS, CDR2 YYNGEE. The CDR3 loop spans 14 amino acids. V gave up 0 bases and J gave up 0 bases, with 5 bases separating them. The CDR3 here is CASSVASSTDTQYF. DNA of the CDR3: TGTGCCAGCAGCGTAGCGAGTAGCACAGATACGCAGTATTTT. Supplemented by reference TRBV9 and TRBJ2-3, the full variable domain reads DSGVTQTPKHLITATGQRVTLRCSPRSGDLSVYWYQQSLDQGLQFLIQYYNGEERAKGNILERFSAQQFPDLHSELNLSSLELGDSALYFCASSVASSTDTQYFGPGTRLTVL.

The table lists this clonotype with a few counts. The chain recombines TRBV29-1 with TRBJ1-5; a weak D match, TRBD1 (5 bases). With 5 bases removed from V and 0 bases from J, the gap between germline ends came to 5 bases. CDR3 length: 12 residues. Germline V gives CDR1 SQVTM, CDR2 ANQGSEA. The CDR3 sequence is CSVQGSNQPQHF. In DNA, the CDR3 is TGCAGCGTTCAGGGTAGCAATCAGCCCCAGCATTTT. Drawing the rest from reference TRBV29-1 and TRBJ1-5, the complete variable domain is SAVISQKPSRDICQRGTSLTIQCQVDSQVTMMFWYRQQPGQSLTLIATANQGSEATYESGFVIDKFPISRPNLTFSTLTVSNMSPEDSSIYLCSVQGSNQPQHFGDGTRLSIL.

This clonotype has ten or more counts. The V call is TRBV2, the J call TRBJ2-3, with 7 bases matching TRBD2. This CDR3 is built from 14 residues. From germline, CDR1 is SNHLY and CDR2 FYNNEI. The V and J ends lost 8 bases and 4 bases, in that order; junction bases with no gene match: 9. The CDR3 here is CASGGVGAADTQYF. The CDR3 DNA is TGTGCCAGCGGGGGGGTAGGAGCCGCAGATACGCAGTATTTT.

This clonotype showed up many times. The J gene is TRBJ2-3, the V gene TRBV3-1, with D unresolved. The CDR3 covers 16 residues. The V gene lost 0 bases and the J gene lost 3 bases, with 13 bases spanning the gap. CDR1 and CDR2 from the germline V gene are LGHDT and YNNKEL (reference sequence). This chain's CDR3 is CASSQDSPFRTDTQYF. DNA of the CDR3: TGTGCCAGCAGCCAAGACTCGCCGTTTCGGACAGATACGCAGTATTTT.

This clonotype has a count of ten or more. The chain couples TRBV15 to TRBJ1-1; D is ambiguous. CDR3 length equals 14 residues. Germline assignment: CDR1 LNHNV and CDR2 YYDKDF (reference sequence). V was shortened by 6 bases and J by 0 bases, with 11 bases between the two germline ends. The CDR3 DNA reads TGTGCCACCAGAAGTGGACTCATGAACACTGAAGCTTTCTTT. The encoded protein is CATRSGLMNTEAFF.

This clonotype was observed at least ten times. This chain links TRBV29-1 with TRBJ2-3; 7 positions match TRBD2. The CDR3 consists of 14 residues. J gave up 2 bases and V 4 bases, and 6 bases lay outside the gene matches. The germline gives CDR1 SQVTM, CDR2 ANQGSEA. As DNA, the CDR3 is TGCAGCGTTGTTCCTAGCGGAATCACAGATACGCAGTATTTT. Encoded protein: CSVVPSGITDTQYF.

This clonotype occurred many times. The chain joins TRBV27 to TRBJ2-2; a weak D match, TRBD1 (7 bases). CDR3 length: 15 residues. Per the germline V gene, CDR1 is MNHEY and CDR2 is SMNVEV (reference sequence). V lost 0 bases, J lost 5 bases, and 10 bases lay in between. CDR3: CASSLSQGGTGELFF. The CDR3 region has the DNA TGTGCCAGCAGTTTATCGCAGGGGGGAACCGGGGAGCTGTTTTTT.

This clonotype was seen many times. This rearrangement joins TRBV11-3 to TRBJ2-3; perhaps TRBD2 as D (6 bases). Trimming took off 4 bases at V and 0 bases at J, with 11 bases between the two ends. This CDR3 has 15 amino acids. The V gene's germline CDR1 is SGHNT and CDR2 YENEEA. CDR3 amino acids: CASSSRGGSTDTQYF. The CDR3 nucleotides read TGTGCCAGCAGCTCGCGCGGAGGGAGCACAGATACGCAGTATTTT.

The table lists this clonotype with many counts. This sequence joins TRBV27 and TRBJ2-7, with D unresolved. Looked up from germline, CDR1 is MNHEY and CDR2 is SMNVEV (reference sequence). This CDR3 region has 15 residues. The germline V and J ends were trimmed by 4 bases and 0 bases, with 13 bases remaining between them. The CDR3 is CASSSMGSLSYEQYF. In DNA, the CDR3 is TGTGCCAGCAGTTCCATGGGCAGCCTCTCCTACGAGCAGTACTTC.